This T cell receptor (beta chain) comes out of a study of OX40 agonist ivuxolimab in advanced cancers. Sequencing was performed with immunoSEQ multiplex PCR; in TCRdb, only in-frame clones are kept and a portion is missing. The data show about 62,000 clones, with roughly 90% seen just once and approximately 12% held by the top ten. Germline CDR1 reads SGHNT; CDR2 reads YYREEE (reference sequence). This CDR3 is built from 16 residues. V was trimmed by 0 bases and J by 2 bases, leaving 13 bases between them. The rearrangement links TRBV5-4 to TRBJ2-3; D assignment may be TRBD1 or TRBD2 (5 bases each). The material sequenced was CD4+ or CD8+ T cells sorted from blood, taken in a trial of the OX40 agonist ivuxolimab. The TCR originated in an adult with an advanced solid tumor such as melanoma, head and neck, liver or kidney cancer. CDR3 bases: TGTGCCAGCAGCTTGGAGGGGATGAGGGCCACAGATACGCAGTATTTT. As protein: CASSLEGMRATDTQYF.